These 32 T cell receptor beta chains share one sample of origin, sequenced in a study of blood T cell repertoires in COVID-19. Here immunoSEQ multiplex PCR was the method, and the copy in TCRdb shows in-frame clones only, minus some. The sample yields 13,000 or so clones, approximately 72% seen once. The sequenced sample was peripheral blood. The receptors were gathered from a man between 60 and 75 years old with COVID-19, enrolled during active disease.

This clone is termed medium-sized. The V and J genes are TRBV2 and TRBJ2-4; 7 bases match TRBD1. V was pared by 6 bases and J by 3 bases, with 5 bases of the junction left unmatched. Germline CDR1 is SNHLY and CDR2 is FYNNEI. This CDR3 comprises 14 residues. This chain's CDR3 is CASSNRDSKNIQYF. The CDR3 DNA follows: TGTGCCAGCAGCAACCGGGACAGCAAAAACATTCAGTACTTC.

The rearrangement links TRBV24-1 to TRBJ2-1, with a possible D match to TRBD2 (6 bases). The V and J ends lost 3 bases and 5 bases respectively, with 13 bases between them. The CDR3 consists of 15 residues. From germline, CDR1 is KGHDR and CDR2 SFDVKD. The CDR3 DNA reads as TGTGCCACCAGTGATCCTGGGGTAGCGGACAATGAGCAGTTCTTC. Translation: CATSDPGVADNEQFF.

This clone was seen more than once but under ten times. V and J are TRBV4-1 and TRBJ2-5, with D possibly TRBD1 on 6 matching bases. Trimming left V 0 bases short and J 7 bases short, with 15 bases between. In germline, CDR1 is MGHRA, CDR2 YSYEKL. This CDR3 is 15 amino acids long. CDR3 loop: CASSQETGLRGTQYF. As DNA, the CDR3 is TGCGCCAGCAGCCAAGAAACGGGCCTCAGGGGGACCCAGTACTTC.

This chain uses TRBV7-2 with TRBJ1-5, with D perhaps matching TRBD1 (6 bases). Per germline, CDR1 SGHTA and CDR2 FQGNSA. Trimming removed 1 base at V and 5 bases at J, with 15 bases between. CDR3 length: 16 residues. The CDR3 region is CASSLEQGLFYQPQHF. CDR3 coding DNA: TGTGCCAGCAGCTTAGAACAGGGCTTGTTCTATCAGCCCCAGCATTTT.

The V and J genes are TRBV28 and TRBJ2-7, with D possibly matching TRBD1 (5 bases). This CDR3 has 13 residues. In germline, CDR1 is MDHEN, CDR2 SYDVKM. With 3 bases removed from V and 2 bases from J, the gap between germline ends came to 8 bases. The CDR3 DNA follows: TGTGCCAGCAGTTTTGACAGCGCCTACGAGCAGTACTTC. It is translated as CASSFDSAYEQYF.

The rearrangement uses TRBV10-3 and TRBJ2-5, with D perhaps matching TRBD2 (5 bases). The V gene lost 3 bases and the J gene lost 5 bases, with 13 bases spanning the gap. Germline loops: CDR1 ENHRY, CDR2 SYGVKD. This CDR3 spans 14 amino acids. The CDR3 coding sequence is TGTGCCATCAGTGAAGGTGGGGAGCTTGAGACCCAGTACTTC. Amino acids: CAISEGGELETQYF.

This clone came up once. The chain uses TRBV28 and TRBJ1-2; D possibly corresponds to TRBD1 (5 bases). Germline V CDR1 and CDR2: MDHEN, SYDVKM. Trimming shortened V by 8 bases and J by 0 bases, and 19 bases separated the two germline ends. The length of the CDR3 is 16 residues. CDR3 coding DNA: TGTGCCAGCGCTGCCGGGGGAGTAGCTTCTAACTATGGCTACACCTTC. Its protein product is CASAAGGVASNYGYTF.

This chain joins TRBV7-9 and TRBJ1-6; TRBD1 might be the D (6 bases). Trimming shortened V by 2 bases and J by 7 bases, and 18 bases separated the two germline ends. Germline-derived CDR1 and CDR2 are SEHNR and FQNEAQ (reference sequence). The CDR3 has 17 amino acids. The DNA for the CDR3 is TGTGCCAGCAGCTTAACGTTAGGGGGGGGGTACAATTCACCCCTCCACTTT. Translated, it gives CASSLTLGGGYNSPLHF.

The rearrangement uses TRBV7-8 and TRBJ2-1; 9 positions agree with TRBD2. This CDR3 is built from 15 residues. Unmatched junction bases numbered 12, after V lost 6 bases and J lost 9 bases. Germline values: CDR1 SGHVS, CDR2 FQNEAQ. The CDR3 protein is CASRISGSIYGEQFF. The CDR3 nucleotides read TGTGCCAGCAGAATTAGCGGGAGTATTTACGGTGAGCAGTTCTTC. Full variable domain (rest looked up from reference TRBV7-8 and TRBJ2-1): GAGVSQSPRYKVAKRGQDVALRCDPISGHVSLFWYQQALGQGPEFLTYFQNEAQLDKSGLPSDRFFAERPEGSVSTLKIQRTQQEDSAVYLCASRISGSIYGEQFFGPGTRLTVL.

This clone was counted between two and nine times. One end of the junction fails to match germline, which may point to a read error. V gene TRBV18 combines with J gene TRBJ2-7; maybe TRBD1 (5 bases). The CDR3 runs 14 residues. The germline V gene encodes CDR1 KGHSH and CDR2 LQKENI. The CDR3: CASSPNRQSSEQYF. In DNA, the CDR3 is TGTGCCAGCTCACCAAACCGACAGTCCTCCGAGCAGTACTTC.

The rearrangement uses TRBV20-1 and TRBJ1-1, with D hard to call. Trimming left V 3 bases short and J 1 base short, with 15 bases between. The CDR3 spans 15 residues. Germline V CDR1 and CDR2: DFQATT, SNEGSKA (reference sequence). The CDR3 is CSASPGSVGNTEAFF. The CDR3 bases are TGCAGTGCTAGTCCCGGTTCGGTTGGGAACACTGAAGCTTTCTTT.

The chain recombines TRBV9 with TRBJ2-2; 12 positions match TRBD2. V lost 0 bases and J lost 1; bases outside the gene matches: 7. Germline V CDR1 and CDR2: SGDLS, YYNGEE. The CDR3 runs 19 residues. The CDR3 DNA sequence: TGTGCCAGCAGCGTAGACCCACTAGCGGGAGGAAAGAACACCGGGGAGCTGTTTTTT. Encoded protein: CASSVDPLAGGKNTGELFF.

This clone showed up just a few times. The chain carries TRBV3-1 (or the pseudogene TRBV3-2) and TRBJ1-1, with D unresolved. Germline assignment: CDR1 LGHDT and CDR2 YNNKEL (reference sequence). This CDR3 spans 13 amino acids. The V and J ends lost 3 bases and 1 base respectively, with 6 bases between them. The CDR3 here is CASSQSGNTEAFF. CDR3 nucleotides: TGTGCCAGCAGCCAGTCCGGGAACACTGAAGCTTTCTTT.

J is TRBJ2-3 and V is TRBV7-8, with 14 bases aligning to TRBD2. The V gene's germline CDR1 is SGHVS and CDR2 FQNEAQ. This CDR3 contains 18 residues. V was clipped by 4 bases and J by 4 bases; unmatched bases: 10. The CDR3 protein is CASSSRLAGGPGADTQYF. CDR3 in DNA: TGTGCCAGCAGCTCAAGACTAGCGGGAGGGCCAGGGGCAGATACGCAGTATTTT.

This clone appeared a single time. The chain joins TRBV9 to TRBJ2-2; TRBD2 agrees at 10 bases. Germline lookup yields CDR1 SGDLS and CDR2 YYNGEE. V dropped 0 bases and J dropped 1; count of bases not matched to a gene: 12. The CDR3 consists of 20 residues. The CDR3 DNA is TGTGCCAGCAGCGTAGCCAACCAGGTTGTAGCGGGGGGGAACACCGGGGAGCTGTTTTTT. Translated: CASSVANQVVAGGNTGELFF.

V is TRBV5-8 and J is TRBJ1-6; D possibly corresponds to TRBD1 (5 bases). Trimming took 2 bases from V and 2 from J, leaving 11 bases between them. Germline CDR1 SGHTS, CDR2 YDEGEE. The CDR3 spans 16 residues. The CDR3 protein is CASSFRGVTYNSPLHF. The DNA for the CDR3 is TGTGCCAGCAGCTTTCGGGGGGTCACCTATAATTCACCCCTCCACTTT.

This clone was seen a handful of times. V gene TRBV6-2 or TRBV6-3 combines with J gene TRBJ2-2, with unresolved D. Trimming took off 5 bases at V and 0 bases at J, with 10 bases between the two ends. This CDR3 region has 15 residues. Germline V gives CDR1 MNHEY, CDR2 SVGEGT. CDR3 in DNA: TGTGCCAGCAGTCGCGACAAGACGAACACCGGGGAGCTGTTTTTT. Translated: CASSRDKTNTGELFF.

This clone was counted only a few times. The chain is built from TRBV5-4 and TRBJ1-6; D remains unclear. The length of the CDR3 is 17 residues. Trimming removed 0 bases at V and 0 bases at J, with 10 bases between. CDR1 SGHNT and CDR2 YYREEE come from the germline V gene (reference sequence). This CDR3 reads CASSLGGSSSYNSPLHF. CDR3 nucleotide sequence: TGTGCCAGCAGCTTGGGCGGGAGTAGCTCCTATAATTCACCCCTCCACTTT.

This chain links TRBV28 with TRBJ1-1; 9 nucleotides align to TRBD1. Germline CDR1 reads MDHEN; CDR2 reads SYDVKM. Losses at the gene ends were 6 bases for V and 1 base for J; bases not matched to a gene: 3. This CDR3 comprises 14 residues. The CDR3 nucleotides read TGTGCCAGCAGGGGACAGGGCGGGAACACTGAAGCTTTCTTT. Translated, it gives CASRGQGGNTEAFF.

This clone occurred a few times. The chain carries TRBV6-5 and TRBJ1-1; D possibly corresponds to TRBD1 (5 bases). The CDR3 totals 15 residues. CDR1 and CDR2 (germline): MNHEY, SVGAGI. Between the trimmed V and J ends, which lost 6 bases and 10 bases, there was a span of 24 bases. The CDR3 loop reads CASRLTRDSHEGAFF. CDR3 in DNA: TGTGCCAGCAGGCTCACTAGGGACTCCCACGAGGGAGCTTTCTTT.

This clone was counted between two and nine times. V usage is TRBV9 and J usage is TRBJ2-7; tentatively, D is TRBD1 (6 bases). Germline CDR1 is SGDLS and CDR2 is YYNGEE. The V end lost 3 bases, the J end lost 5 bases, and 9 bases lay between the germline ends. CDR3 size: 12 residues. The CDR3 DNA sequence: TGTGCCAGCAGCGGGAAGGGGGACGAGCAGTACGTC. Translated, it gives CASSGKGDEQYV.

The rearrangement links TRBV5-1 to TRBJ1-2; D perhaps matches TRBD1 (5 bases). Germline V gene lookup returns CDR1 SGHRS and CDR2 YFSETQ. The V end lost 4 bases, the J end lost 0 bases, and 16 bases lay between the germline ends. The CDR3 is 16 residues long. The CDR3 nucleotides are TGCGCCAGCAGCCGTACACAACAGGAATCTAACTATGGCTACACCTTC. It codes for CASSRTQQESNYGYTF.

The rearrangement joins TRBV10-3 to TRBJ2-1; possible D gene TRBD2, 5 bases. CDR1 and CDR2 from the germline V gene are ENHRY and SYGVKD. Trimming left V 4 bases short and J 2 bases short, with 6 bases between. The CDR3 runs to 13 residues. The CDR3 here is CAISVLAYNEQFF. For the CDR3, the DNA is TGTGCCATCAGTGTACTAGCCTACAATGAGCAGTTCTTC.

The chain couples TRBV2 to TRBJ2-1; 12 positions match TRBD2. CDR3 length equals 18 residues. Germline V gene sequence: CDR1 SNHLY, CDR2 FYNNEI. The V segment lost 4 bases and the J segment 7 bases; nucleotides outside the gene matches: 14. The CDR3 protein is CASSAATSGRLTWNEQFF. The CDR3 DNA follows: TGTGCCAGCAGTGCCGCGACTAGCGGGAGATTGACGTGGAATGAGCAGTTCTTC.

V and J are TRBV6-4 and TRBJ2-3, with D possibly TRBD2 on 6 matching bases. From germline, CDR1 is MRHNA and CDR2 SNTAGT. The CDR3 is 14 residues long. The V and J ends lost 5 bases and 8 bases respectively, with 17 bases between them. CDR3 nucleotides: TGTGCCAGCAGTAAGACTAGTGCTATCCCTACGCAGTATTTT. Residues: CASSKTSAIPTQYF.

V usage is TRBV9 and J usage is TRBJ2-6; D unresolved. The length of the CDR3 is 18 residues. Per germline, CDR1 SGDLS and CDR2 YYNGEE. V was clipped by 3 bases and J by 2 bases, with 18 bases between them. The chain's CDR3 is CASSAPREARAGANVLTF. The CDR3 DNA reads as TGTGCCAGCAGCGCCCCGCGTGAGGCGCGAGCTGGGGCCAACGTCCTGACTTTC.

For the CDR3, the DNA is TGTGCCAGTAAGGACGGGAGGGGTGCCGGGGAGCTGTTTTTT. It encodes CASKDGRGAGELFF. The chain uses TRBV19 and TRBJ2-2, with 8 positions matching TRBD2. There are 14 residues in the CDR3. The V and J ends lost 7 bases and 6 bases, in that order; junction bases with no gene match: 7. Germline lookup yields CDR1 LNHDA and CDR2 SQIVND (reference sequence).

This clone was picked up a small number of times. The genes are TRBV28 and TRBJ1-1, with D perhaps TRBD1 (5 bases). The germline CDR1 and CDR2 sequences are MDHEN and SYDVKM. The CDR3 length is 14 residues. Deletions cut 11 bases from V and 1 base from J, with 17 bases between. In nucleotides, the CDR3 is TGTGCCGTGGGGCGAGGATGGGGGAACACTGAAGCTTTCTTT. This encodes CAVGRGWGNTEAFF. Full variable domain (rest looked up from reference TRBV28 and TRBJ1-1): DVKVTQSSRYLVKRTGEKVFLECVQDMDHENMFWYRQDPGLGLRLIYFSYDVKMKEKGDIPEGYSVSREKKERFSLILESASTNQTSMYLCAVGRGWGNTEAFFGQGTRLTVV.

The V and J genes are TRBV7-2 and TRBJ1-2, with TRBD1 matching over 9 bases. Germline CDR1 is SGHTA and CDR2 is FQGNSA. J gave up 5 bases and V 5 bases, and 6 bases lay outside the gene matches. The CDR3 has 14 amino acids. Here the CDR3 DNA reads TGTGCCAGCAGCCTAGACGGGACAGGGTATGGCTACACCTTC. Translation: CASSLDGTGYGYTF.

The J gene is TRBJ1-2, the V gene TRBV28; D unresolved. CDR3 length: 12 residues. Trimming took 3 bases from V and 1 from J, leaving 3 bases between them. CDR1 and CDR2 from the germline V gene are MDHEN and SYDVKM. Here the CDR3 DNA reads TGTGCCAGCAGTTTTATTAACTATGGCTACACCTTC. This encodes CASSFINYGYTF.

The rearrangement uses TRBV2 and TRBJ1-5; 10 nucleotides agree with TRBD1. This CDR3 comprises 16 residues. The germline V gene encodes CDR1 SNHLY and CDR2 FYNNEI. Trimming took 6 bases from V and 2 from J; bases not matched to a gene: 7. The CDR3 spells CASRPGQGQGNQPQHF. As DNA, the CDR3 is TGTGCCAGCAGGCCGGGACAGGGGCAGGGCAATCAGCCCCAGCATTTT.

The chain links TRBV3-1 (or the pseudogene TRBV3-2) to TRBJ2-7; D not certain. Per germline, CDR1 LGHDT and CDR2 YNNKEL (reference sequence). V shed 4 bases and J shed 0 bases, with 7 bases lying between them. The CDR3 has 13 amino acids. DNA for the CDR3: TGTGCCAGCAGCCTGGGCAGCTCCTACGAGCAGTACTTC. Protein: CASSLGSSYEQYF.